Below, one TCR beta chain is given with its context. The sample holds a few counts of this clone. This clone's antigen is unknown. No base qualities exist here, and no much larger clone lies one base off it. Using the deep immunoSEQ assay, TCR CDR3 regions were amplified from genomic DNA by multiplex PCR. For each cell subset, the extracted genomic DNA was distributed evenly across all wells of several immunoSEQ 96-well plates, and each plate served as one replicate. For unsorted PBMC, about 0.3 ug genomic DNA, equal to 30,000 or so T cell genomes, was loaded into each replicate PCR. Genomic DNA from unsorted PBMC was sequenced over ten immunoSEQ deep assay plates. Purified libraries were quantified with a Qubit 3.0 fluorometer, sized on a Bioanalyzer 2100, and re-quantified with the KAPA Library Quantification kit. Every immunoSEQ 96-well plate was sequenced on a separate single-read 150-cycle Illumina NextSeq 550 flow cell. In the authors' own workflow: Because the immunoSEQ output included only junctional sequences and no quality scores, the filtering could not be the same as the filtering used for full-length reads. To assign V/J genes and CDR3, sequences were annotated using PyIR, a Python wrapper for IgBLAST v1.9, with IMGT germline references. Any read was removed if the V/J assignment was weak (E-value above 1e-6), the CDR3 was missing, or the read contained stop codons, out-of-frame junctions, or ambiguous translated residues. V3J clonotypes were defined as sequences sharing the same inferred V gene, J gene, and CDR3 amino acid sequence. The percentage overlap between two repertoires was calculated by dividing the number of shared unique clonotypes by the size of the smaller repertoire. Richness of each repertoire was evaluated using RTK rarefaction, the Chao1 estimator, and Recon v2.1 estimates of unobserved clonotypes. TCRdb obtained this table from immuneACCESS and retained in-frame rearrangements with V and J assigned. These tables miss some clones; where compared with another copy, unresolved V genes account for less than half of the shortfall, and the remainder is unexplained. V, J and clone size are those of that table, while D and trimming were read from the DNA. This sample has about 480,000 clones in its table, and around 74% of those were observed once. The ten largest clones capture about an eighth of the sample.

Donors were healthy HIV-negative adults with no recently reported acute infections or vaccinations. Only Caucasian adults living in Nashville, Tennessee, USA were represented among the donors. In the unsorted samples, approximately 85 million PBMCs were counted, and genomic DNA was extracted using the QIAamp DNA Blood Mini kit. Blood was collected by leukapheresis, and PBMCs were isolated by Ficoll-Histopaque density gradient centrifugation and then cryopreserved in liquid nitrogen vapor phase. CDR1 MDHEN and CDR2 SYDVKM were looked up in the germline V gene. CDR3 length: 15 amino acids, cysteine to phenylalanine. CDR3 DNA only is kept here, 45 bases in frame from base 1. For this chain, trimming is 3 bases at the V end and 2 bases at the J end, and the number of junction bases without a gene match is 4. This sample was included in a study of shared clonotypes between healthy human individuals (dated by TCRdb to 2018 to 2020). Regarding the study in general: A few men and a couple of women, aged 18 to 49 years, made up the cohort. Libraries were prepared and TCR repertoires were sequenced by different laboratories using diverse techniques, in order to increase sequencing depth and limit assay-specific biases. Per donor, leukapheresis produced somewhere between about 0.94 and 9.5 billion PBMCs. To estimate repertoire size and how much clonotypes are shared between individuals, the study performed deep sequencing of blood TCR repertoires from a handful of healthy adults.

Findings and caveats that apply to the study as a whole: Pairwise subsampling led to the expectation that sequencing depth would affect the degree of clonotype sharing among donors. Only blood was sampled, and tissue TCR repertoires likely differ from those in blood. The genetic and exposure-history diversity represented was limited by the small number of donors.

The sample comprised PBMCs. The sequence was obtained from a woman in her forties in good health. Some clones in this sample may be carry-over from other donors' samples. The V and J genes are TRBV28 and TRBJ1-1; TRBD1 aligns with 9 central bases. The CDR3 is CASSFEQGANTEAFF. The sequence in DNA is TGTGCCAGCAGTTTCGAACAGGGGGCCAACACTGAAGCTTTCTTT.